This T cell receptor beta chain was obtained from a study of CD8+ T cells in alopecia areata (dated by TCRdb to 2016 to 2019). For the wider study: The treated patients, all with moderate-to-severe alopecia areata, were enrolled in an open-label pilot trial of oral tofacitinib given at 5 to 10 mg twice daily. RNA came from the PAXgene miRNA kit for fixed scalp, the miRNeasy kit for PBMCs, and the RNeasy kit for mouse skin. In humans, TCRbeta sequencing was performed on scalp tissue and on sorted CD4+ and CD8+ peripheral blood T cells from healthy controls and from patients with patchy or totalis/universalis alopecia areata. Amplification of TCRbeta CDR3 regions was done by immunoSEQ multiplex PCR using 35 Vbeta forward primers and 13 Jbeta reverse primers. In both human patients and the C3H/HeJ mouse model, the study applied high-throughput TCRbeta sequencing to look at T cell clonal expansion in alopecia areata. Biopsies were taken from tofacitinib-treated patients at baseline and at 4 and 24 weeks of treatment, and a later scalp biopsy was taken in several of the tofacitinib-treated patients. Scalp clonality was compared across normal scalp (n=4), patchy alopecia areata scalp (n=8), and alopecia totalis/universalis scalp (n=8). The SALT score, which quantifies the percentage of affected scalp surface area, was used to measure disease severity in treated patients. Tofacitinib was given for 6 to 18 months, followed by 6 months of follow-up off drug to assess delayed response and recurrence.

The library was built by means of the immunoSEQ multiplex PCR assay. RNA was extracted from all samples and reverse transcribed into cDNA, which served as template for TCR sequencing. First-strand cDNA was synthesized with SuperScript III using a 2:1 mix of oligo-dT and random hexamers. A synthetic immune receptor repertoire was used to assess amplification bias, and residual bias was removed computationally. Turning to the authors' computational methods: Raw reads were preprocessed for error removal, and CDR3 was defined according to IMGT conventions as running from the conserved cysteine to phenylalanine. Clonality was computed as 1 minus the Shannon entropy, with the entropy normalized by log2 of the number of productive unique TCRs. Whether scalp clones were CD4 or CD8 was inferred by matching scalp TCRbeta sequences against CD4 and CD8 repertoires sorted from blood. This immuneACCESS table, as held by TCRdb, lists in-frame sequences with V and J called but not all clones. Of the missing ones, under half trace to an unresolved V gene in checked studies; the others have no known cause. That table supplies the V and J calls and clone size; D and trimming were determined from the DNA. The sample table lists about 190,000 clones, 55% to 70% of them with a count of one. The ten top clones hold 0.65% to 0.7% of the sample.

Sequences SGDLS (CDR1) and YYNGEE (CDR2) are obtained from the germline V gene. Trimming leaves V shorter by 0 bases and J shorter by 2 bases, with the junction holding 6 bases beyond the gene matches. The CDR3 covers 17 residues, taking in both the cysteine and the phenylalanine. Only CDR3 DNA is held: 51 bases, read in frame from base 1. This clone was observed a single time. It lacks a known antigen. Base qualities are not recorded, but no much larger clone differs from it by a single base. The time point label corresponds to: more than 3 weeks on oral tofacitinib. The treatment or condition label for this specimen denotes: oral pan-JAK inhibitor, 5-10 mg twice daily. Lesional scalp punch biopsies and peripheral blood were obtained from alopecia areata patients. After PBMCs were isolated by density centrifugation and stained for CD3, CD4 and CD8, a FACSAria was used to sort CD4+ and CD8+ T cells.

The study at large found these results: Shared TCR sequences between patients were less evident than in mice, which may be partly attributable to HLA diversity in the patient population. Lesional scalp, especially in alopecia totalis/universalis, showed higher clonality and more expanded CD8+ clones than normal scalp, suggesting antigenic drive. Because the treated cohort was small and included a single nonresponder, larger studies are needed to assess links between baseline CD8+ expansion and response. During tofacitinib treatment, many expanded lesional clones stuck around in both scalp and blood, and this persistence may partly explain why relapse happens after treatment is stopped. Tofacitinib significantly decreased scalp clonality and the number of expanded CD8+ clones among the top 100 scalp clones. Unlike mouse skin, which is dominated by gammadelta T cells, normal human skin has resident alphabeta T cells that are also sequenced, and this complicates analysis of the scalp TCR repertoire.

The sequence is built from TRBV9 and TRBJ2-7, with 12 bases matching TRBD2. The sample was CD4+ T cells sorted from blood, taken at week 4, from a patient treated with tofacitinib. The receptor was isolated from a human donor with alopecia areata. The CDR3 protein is CASSVGTSGNVAYEQYF. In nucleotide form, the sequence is TGTGCCAGCAGCGTAGGGACTAGCGGGAATGTCGCCTACGAGCAGTACTTC.